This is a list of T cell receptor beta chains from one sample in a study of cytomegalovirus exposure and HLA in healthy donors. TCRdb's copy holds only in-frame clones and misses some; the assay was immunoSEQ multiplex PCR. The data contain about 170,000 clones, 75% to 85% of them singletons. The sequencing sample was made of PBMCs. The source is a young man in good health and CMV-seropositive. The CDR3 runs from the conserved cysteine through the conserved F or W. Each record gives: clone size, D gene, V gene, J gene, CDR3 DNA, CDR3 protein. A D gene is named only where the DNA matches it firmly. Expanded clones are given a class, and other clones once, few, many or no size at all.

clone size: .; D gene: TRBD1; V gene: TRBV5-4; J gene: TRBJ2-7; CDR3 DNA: TGTGCCAGCAGCGAAAGACAGGGGGCTTCCTACGAGCAGTACTTC; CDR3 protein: CASSERQGASYEQYF
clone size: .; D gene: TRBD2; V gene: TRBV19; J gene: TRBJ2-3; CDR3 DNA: TGTGCCAGTAGTATAGCGGGGGGACTGGATACGCAGTATTTT; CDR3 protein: CASSIAGGLDTQYF
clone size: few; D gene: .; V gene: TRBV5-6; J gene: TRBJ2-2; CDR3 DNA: TGTGCCAGCAGCCGACCCGGCGGGATCACCGGGGAGCTGTTTTTT; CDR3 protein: CASSRPGGITGELFF
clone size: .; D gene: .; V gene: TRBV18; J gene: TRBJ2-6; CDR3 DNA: TGTGCCAGCTCACCCTCGGGGGTTACAGGGGCCAACGTCCTGACTTTC; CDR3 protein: CASSPSGVTGANVLTF
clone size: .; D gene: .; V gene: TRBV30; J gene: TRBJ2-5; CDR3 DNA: TGTGCCTGGAGTGTACAGAAAGAGACCCAGTACTTC; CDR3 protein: CAWSVQKETQYF
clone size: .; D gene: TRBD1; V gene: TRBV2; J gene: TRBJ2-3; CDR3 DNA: TGTGCCACTCGACAGGGGCTCACAGATACGCAGTATTTT; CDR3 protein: CATRQGLTDTQYF
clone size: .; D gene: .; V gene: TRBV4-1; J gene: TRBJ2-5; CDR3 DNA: TGCGCCAGCAGCCAAGATCAGGGTTTCGGGACCCAGTACTTC; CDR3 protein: CASSQDQGFGTQYF
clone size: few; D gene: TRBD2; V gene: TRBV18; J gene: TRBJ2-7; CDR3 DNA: TGTGCCAGCTCCCCCCTTAGCGGGAGCTCCTACGAGCAGTACTTC; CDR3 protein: CASSPLSGSSYEQYF
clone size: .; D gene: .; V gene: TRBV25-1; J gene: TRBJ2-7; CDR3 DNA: TGTGCCAGCAGTATACACGATTCCCTCTCCTACGAGCAGTACTTC; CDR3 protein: CASSIHDSLSYEQYF
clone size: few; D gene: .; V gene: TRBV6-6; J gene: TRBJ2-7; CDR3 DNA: TGTGCCAGCAGTTACTCGCCAGGCACCTACGAGCAGTACTTC; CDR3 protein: CASSYSPGTYEQYF
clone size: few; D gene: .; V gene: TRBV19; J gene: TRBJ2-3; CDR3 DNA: TGTGCCAGTAGTATAGATTCTCGGGACTGGGATAGCACAGATACGCAGTATTTT; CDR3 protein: CASSIDSRDWDSTDTQYF
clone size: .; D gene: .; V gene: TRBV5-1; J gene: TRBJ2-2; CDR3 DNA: TGCGCCAGCAGCTTGGTCAACGAGGACACCGGGGAGCTGTTTTTT; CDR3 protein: CASSLVNEDTGELFF
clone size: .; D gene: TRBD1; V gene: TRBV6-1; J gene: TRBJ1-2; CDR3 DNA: TGTGCCAGCAGAGGGGACAGGGTCTGGAACTATGGCTACACCTTC; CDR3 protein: CASRGDRVWNYGYTF
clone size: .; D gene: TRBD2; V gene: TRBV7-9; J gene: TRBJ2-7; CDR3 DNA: TGTGCCAGCAGCCCCGATGGCGGGAGTGGGTACGAGCAGTACTTC; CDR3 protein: CASSPDGGSGYEQYF
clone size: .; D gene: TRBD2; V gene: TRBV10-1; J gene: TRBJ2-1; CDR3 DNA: TGCGCCAGCAGCGGCAGACTAGCGGGGGACTACAATGAGCAGTTCTTC; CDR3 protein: CASSGRLAGDYNEQFF
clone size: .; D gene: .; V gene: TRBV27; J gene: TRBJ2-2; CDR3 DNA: TGTGCCAGCAGTCCCCTCGGGACACCGAACACCGGGGAGCTGTTTTTT; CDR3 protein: CASSPLGTPNTGELFF
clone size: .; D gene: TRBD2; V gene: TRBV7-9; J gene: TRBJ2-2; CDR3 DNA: TGTGCCAGCAGCGTACTAGCTCCGGGAGGAACCGGGGAGCTGTTTTTT; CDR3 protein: CASSVLAPGGTGELFF
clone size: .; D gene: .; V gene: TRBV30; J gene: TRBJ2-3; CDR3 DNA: TGTGCCTGGATTGCCTCTAGCGTGCTGAGCACAGATACGCAGTATTTT; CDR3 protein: CAWIASSVLSTDTQYF
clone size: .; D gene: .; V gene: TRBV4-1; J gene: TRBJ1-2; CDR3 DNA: TGCGCCAGCAGCCAAGATCCTCGACAGTCCTATGGCTACACCTTC; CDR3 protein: CASSQDPRQSYGYTF
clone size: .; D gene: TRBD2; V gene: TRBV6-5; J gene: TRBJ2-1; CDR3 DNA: TGTGCCAGCAGTGGCAAGCGGGGGCCCAACAATGAGCAGTTCTTC; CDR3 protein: CASSGKRGPNNEQFF
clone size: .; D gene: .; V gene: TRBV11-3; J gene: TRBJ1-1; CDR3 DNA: TGTGCCAGCAGCTTAGAGGCGGGGGGGGGTTTGGGATTT; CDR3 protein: CASSLEAGGGLGF
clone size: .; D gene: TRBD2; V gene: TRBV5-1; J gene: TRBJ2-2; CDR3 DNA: TGCGCCAGCAGCAAGGGACTAGCGGGAGGGCCTGCAGACACCGGGGAGCTGTTTTTT; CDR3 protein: CASSKGLAGGPADTGELFF
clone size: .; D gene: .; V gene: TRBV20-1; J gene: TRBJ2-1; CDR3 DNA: TGCAGCGCTCACCCTTCAGGTGAGCAGTTCTTC; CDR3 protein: CSAHPSGEQFF
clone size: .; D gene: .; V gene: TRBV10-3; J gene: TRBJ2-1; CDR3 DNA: TGTGCCATCAGCATCAGAACAGGGTCCTACAATGAGCAGTTCTTC; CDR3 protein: CAISIRTGSYNEQFF
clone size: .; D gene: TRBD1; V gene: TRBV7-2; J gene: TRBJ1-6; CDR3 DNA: TGTGCCAGCAGCCCCCGTCGGGGACAGGGGAATTCACCCCTCCACTTT; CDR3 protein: CASSPRRGQGNSPLHF
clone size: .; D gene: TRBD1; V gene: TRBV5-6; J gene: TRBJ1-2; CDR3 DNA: TGTGCCAGCAGCTTGGGAGGGACAGGGGATCTAACGGGCTACACCTTC; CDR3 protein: CASSLGGTGDLTGYTF
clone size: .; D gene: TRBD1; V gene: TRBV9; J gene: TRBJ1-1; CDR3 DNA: TGTGCCAGCAGCCCCCGACAGGGGAGGACTGAAGCTTTCTTT; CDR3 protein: CASSPRQGRTEAFF